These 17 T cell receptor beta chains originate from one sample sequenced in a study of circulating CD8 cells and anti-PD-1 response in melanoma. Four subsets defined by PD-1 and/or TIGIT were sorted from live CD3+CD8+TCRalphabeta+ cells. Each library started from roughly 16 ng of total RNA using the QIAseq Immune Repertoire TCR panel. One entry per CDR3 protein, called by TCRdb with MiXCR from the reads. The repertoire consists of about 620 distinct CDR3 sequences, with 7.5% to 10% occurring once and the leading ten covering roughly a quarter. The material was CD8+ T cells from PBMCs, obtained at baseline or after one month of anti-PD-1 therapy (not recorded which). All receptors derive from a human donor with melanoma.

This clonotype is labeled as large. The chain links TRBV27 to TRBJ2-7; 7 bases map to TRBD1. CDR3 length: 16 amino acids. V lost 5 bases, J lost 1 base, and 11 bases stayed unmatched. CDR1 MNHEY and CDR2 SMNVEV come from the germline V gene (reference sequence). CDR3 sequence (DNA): TGTGCCAGCAGTCCACTTTCCCGGGACAGTTCCTACGAGCAGTACTTC. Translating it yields CASSPLSRDSSYEQYF.

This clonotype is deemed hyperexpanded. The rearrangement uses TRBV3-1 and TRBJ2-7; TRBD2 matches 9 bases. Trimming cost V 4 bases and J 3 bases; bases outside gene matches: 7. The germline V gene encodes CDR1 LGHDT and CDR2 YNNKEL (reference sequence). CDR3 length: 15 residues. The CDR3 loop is CASSPSGGLGYEQYF. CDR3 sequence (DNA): TGTGCCAGCAGCCCCAGCGGGGGGCTAGGCTACGAGCAGTACTTC.

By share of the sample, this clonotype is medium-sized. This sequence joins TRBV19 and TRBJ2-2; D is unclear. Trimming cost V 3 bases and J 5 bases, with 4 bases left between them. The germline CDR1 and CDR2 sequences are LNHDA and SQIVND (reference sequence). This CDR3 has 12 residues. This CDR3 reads CASSIGTGELFF. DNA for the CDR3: TGTGCCAGTAGTATTGGTACCGGGGAGCTGTTTTTT. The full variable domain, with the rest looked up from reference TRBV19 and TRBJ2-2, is DGGITQSPKYLFRKEGQNVTLSCEQNLNHDAMYWYRQDPGQGLRLIYYSQIVNDFQKGDIAEGYSVSREKKESFPLTVTSAQKNPTAFYLCASSIGTGELFFGEGSRLTVL.

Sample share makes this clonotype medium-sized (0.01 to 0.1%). CDR3 protein: CATRAEGPDTQYF. As DNA, the CDR3 is TGTGCCACACGGGCAGAGGGGCCGGATACGCAGTATTTT. The chain couples TRBV19 to TRBJ2-3; D possibly matches TRBD1 or TRBD2 (5 bases each). The CDR3 consists of 13 residues. Trimming cost V 10 bases and J 6 bases, with 17 bases left between them. From germline, CDR1 is LNHDA and CDR2 SQIVND (reference sequence).

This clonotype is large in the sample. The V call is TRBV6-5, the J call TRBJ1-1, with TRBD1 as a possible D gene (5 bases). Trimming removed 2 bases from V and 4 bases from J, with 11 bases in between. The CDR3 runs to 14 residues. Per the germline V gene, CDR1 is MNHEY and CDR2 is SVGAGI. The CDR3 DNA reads TGTGCCAGCAGTTACCTGGGGGGAGGCACTGAAGCTTTCTTT. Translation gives CASSYLGGGTEAFF.

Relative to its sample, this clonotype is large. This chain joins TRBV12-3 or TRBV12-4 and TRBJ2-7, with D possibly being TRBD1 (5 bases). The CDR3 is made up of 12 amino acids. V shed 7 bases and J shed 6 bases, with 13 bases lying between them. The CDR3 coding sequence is TGTGCCAGCACCAACCCAGGGTTCGAGCAGTACTTC. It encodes CASTNPGFEQYF.

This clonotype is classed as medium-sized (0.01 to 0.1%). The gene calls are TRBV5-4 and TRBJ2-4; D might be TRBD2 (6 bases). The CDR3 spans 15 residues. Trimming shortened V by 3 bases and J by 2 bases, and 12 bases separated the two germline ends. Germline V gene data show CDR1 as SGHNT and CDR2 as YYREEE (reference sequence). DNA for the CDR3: TGTGCCAGCAGCTCGATTGGGGGGTCCAAAAACATTCAGTACTTC. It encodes CASSSIGGSKNIQYF.

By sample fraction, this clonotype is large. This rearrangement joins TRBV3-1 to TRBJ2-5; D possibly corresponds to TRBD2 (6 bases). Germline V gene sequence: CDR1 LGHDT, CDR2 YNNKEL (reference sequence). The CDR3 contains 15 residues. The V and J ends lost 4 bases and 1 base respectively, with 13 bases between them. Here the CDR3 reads CASSPGVAAQETQYF. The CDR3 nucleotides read TGTGCCAGCAGCCCCGGGGTAGCGGCCCAAGAGACCCAGTACTTC.

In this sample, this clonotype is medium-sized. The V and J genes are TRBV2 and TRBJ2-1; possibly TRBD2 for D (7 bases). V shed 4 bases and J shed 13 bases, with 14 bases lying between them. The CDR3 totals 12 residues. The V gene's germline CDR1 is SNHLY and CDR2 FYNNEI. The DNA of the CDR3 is TGTGCCAGCAGTGCAAGAGGGGGGGCACAGTTCTTC. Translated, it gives CASSARGGAQFF.

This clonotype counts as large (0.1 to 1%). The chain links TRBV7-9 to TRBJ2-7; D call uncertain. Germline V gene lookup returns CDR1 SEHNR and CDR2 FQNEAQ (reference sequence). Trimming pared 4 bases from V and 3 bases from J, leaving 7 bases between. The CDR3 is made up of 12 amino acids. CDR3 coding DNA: TGTGCCAGCAGCTATACAAGCTACGAGCAGTACTTC. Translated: CASSYTSYEQYF.

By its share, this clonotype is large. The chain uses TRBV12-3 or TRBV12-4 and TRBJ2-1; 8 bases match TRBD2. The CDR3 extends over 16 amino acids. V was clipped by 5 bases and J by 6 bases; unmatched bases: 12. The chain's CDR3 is CASSGRAGGLINEQFF. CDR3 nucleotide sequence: TGTGCCAGCAGTGGGCGGGCGGGGGGCTTAATCAATGAGCAGTTCTTC.

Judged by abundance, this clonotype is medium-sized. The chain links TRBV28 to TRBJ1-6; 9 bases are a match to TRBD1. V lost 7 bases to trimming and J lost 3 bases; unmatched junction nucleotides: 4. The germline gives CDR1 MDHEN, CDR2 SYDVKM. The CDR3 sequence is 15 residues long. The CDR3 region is CASTETGGYNSPLHF. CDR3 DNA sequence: TGTGCCAGCACAGAGACAGGGGGCTATAATTCACCCCTCCACTTT. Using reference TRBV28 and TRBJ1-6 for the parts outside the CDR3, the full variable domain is DVKVTQSSRYLVKRTGEKVFLECVQDMDHENMFWYRQDPGLGLRLIYFSYDVKMKEKGDIPEGYSVSREKKERFSLILESASTNQTSMYLCASTETGGYNSPLHFGNGTRLTVT.

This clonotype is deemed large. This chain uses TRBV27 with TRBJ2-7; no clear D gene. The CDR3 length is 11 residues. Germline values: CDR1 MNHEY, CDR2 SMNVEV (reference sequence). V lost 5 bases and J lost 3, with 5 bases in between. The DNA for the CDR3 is TGTGCCAGCAGTACGGGCTACGAGCAGTACTTC. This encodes CASSTGYEQYF.

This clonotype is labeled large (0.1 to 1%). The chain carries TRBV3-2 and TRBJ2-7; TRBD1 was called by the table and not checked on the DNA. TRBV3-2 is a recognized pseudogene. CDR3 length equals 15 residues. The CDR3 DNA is TGTGCCAGCAGCCATAGGGACAGGGGGTATGGCGAGCAGTACTTC. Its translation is CASSHRDRGYGEQYF.

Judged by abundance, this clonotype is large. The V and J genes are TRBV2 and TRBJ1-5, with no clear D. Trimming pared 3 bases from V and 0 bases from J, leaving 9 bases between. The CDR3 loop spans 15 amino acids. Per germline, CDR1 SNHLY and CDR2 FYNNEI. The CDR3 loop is CASSEVILSNQPQHF. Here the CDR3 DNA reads TGTGCCAGCAGTGAGGTCATCCTTAGCAATCAGCCCCAGCATTTT.

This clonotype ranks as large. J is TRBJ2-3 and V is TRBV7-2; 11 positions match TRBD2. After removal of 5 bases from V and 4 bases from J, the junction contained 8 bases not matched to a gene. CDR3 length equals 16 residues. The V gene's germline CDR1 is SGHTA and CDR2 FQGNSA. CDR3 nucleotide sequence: TGTGCCAGCAGCCTCAGACTAGCGGGACTCCCAGATACGCAGTATTTT. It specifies CASSLRLAGLPDTQYF.

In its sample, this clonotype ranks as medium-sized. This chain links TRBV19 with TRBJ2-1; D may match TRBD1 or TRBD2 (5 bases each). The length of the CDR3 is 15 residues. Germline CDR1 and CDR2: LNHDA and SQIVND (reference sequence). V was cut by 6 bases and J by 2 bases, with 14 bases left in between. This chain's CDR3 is CASREEGTPYNEQFF. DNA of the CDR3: TGTGCCAGTAGGGAGGAAGGGACCCCCTACAATGAGCAGTTCTTC.